This entry features one T cell receptor beta chain sequence. The primer mix had 60 Vbeta and 13 Jbeta primers. Some clones are missing from TCRdb's copy, which holds only in-frame ones; the method was immunoSEQ multiplex PCR. This table has roughly 120,000 clones, about 84% appearing once. The data were taken from a study of cytomegalovirus exposure and HLA in healthy donors. The CDR3 extends over 16 amino acids. The germline CDR1 and CDR2 sequences are LNHDA and SQIVND (reference sequence). V shed 5 bases and J 1 base; nucleotides not matched to a gene: 5. Material: PBMCs. The sequence was collected from a man between 35 and 55 years old in good health and CMV-seronegative. V and J are TRBV19 and TRBJ1-1, with 12 bases lining up with TRBD1. The CDR3 DNA reads as TGTGCCAGTAGTCAGGGACAGGGGGCTTGGAACACTGAAGCTTTCTTT. Encoded protein: CASSQGQGAWNTEAFF.